These T cell receptor beta chains were read from a single sample in a study of blood T cell repertoires in COVID-19. Method: immunoSEQ multiplex PCR; TCRdb's copy keeps in-frame clones and lacks some. The sample has some 150,000 clones, about 89% seen once. Material: peripheral blood. All receptors come from a man between 45 and 60 years old with active COVID-19. Both conserved end residues are part of each CDR3. A D gene is named only where the DNA matches it firmly. Clone size is given for some rows only: seen once, a few or many times, or a class if the clone is expanded.

>TRBD1|TRBJ1-6|-|TRBV3-1/TRBV3-2
CASSRTGTGSSPLHF
TGTGCCAGCAGCAGAACCGGGACAGGCAGTTCACCCCTCCACTTT
>TRBD1|TRBJ2-5|-|TRBV30
CAWKTGGETQYF
TGTGCCTGGAAAACAGGGGGAGAGACCCAGTACTTC
>TRBD2|TRBJ2-5|-|TRBV18
CASSLGLAGETQYF
TGTGCCAGCTCACTTGGACTAGCCGGGGAGACCCAGTACTTC
>TRBD2|TRBJ2-1|-|TRBV4-2
CASSQESGGAYNEQFF
TGTGCCAGCAGCCAAGAAAGCGGGGGGGCTTACAATGAGCAGTTCTTC
>-|TRBJ1-6|-|TRBV5-4
CASRAGRGGINSPLHF
TGTGCCAGTCGGGCGGGCAGGGGAGGGATTAATTCACCCCTCCACTTT
>-|TRBJ1-2|-|TRBV7-9
CASSLDVGVGYTF
TGTGCCAGCAGCTTAGACGTAGGGGTAGGCTACACCTTC
>TRBD1|TRBJ1-5|many|TRBV2
CASSGTGGANQPQHF
TGTGCCAGCTCGGGAACAGGGGGAGCAAATCAGCCCCAGCATTTT
>-|TRBJ2-3|-|TRBV4-2
CASSQETASTDTQYF
TGTGCCAGCAGCCAAGAGACAGCTAGCACAGATACGCAGTATTTT
>TRBD1|TRBJ2-5|-|TRBV25-1
CASSTGGQETQYF
TGTGCCAGCAGTACAGGGGGCCAAGAGACCCAGTACTTC
>-|TRBJ2-3|-|TRBV5-5
CASSLEIAVRADTQYF
TGTGCCAGCAGCTTGGAAATAGCGGTTCGGGCAGATACGCAGTATTTT
>TRBD1|TRBJ1-2|-|TRBV10-3
CAISESGTGANYGYTF
TGTGCCATCAGTGAGTCGGGGACAGGGGCTAACTATGGCTACACCTTC
>-|TRBJ2-6|-|TRBV5-1
CASSLSGTGANVLTF
TGCGCCAGCAGCTTGTCGGGAACCGGGGCCAACGTCCTGACTTTC
>TRBD1|TRBJ2-7|few|TRBV6-6
CASSRLYGGRVRDRGLYEQYF
TGTGCCAGCAGCCGCTTATATGGGGGTAGGGTTCGGGACAGGGGACTCTACGAGCAGTACTTC
>TRBD2|TRBJ2-7|few|TRBV3-1/TRBV3-2
CASSQASGGVISYEQYF
TGTGCCAGCAGCCAAGCTAGCGGGGGGGTAATCTCCTACGAGCAGTACTTC
>-|TRBJ2-3|-|TRBV4-3
CASSQDPAVNTDTQYF
TGCGCCAGCAGCCAAGACCCAGCGGTCAACACAGATACGCAGTATTTT
>-|TRBJ1-4|-|TRBV2
CASTTSEKLFF
TGTGCCAGCACGACATCTGAAAAACTGTTTTTT
>-|TRBJ1-1|-|TRBV29-1
CSVRNGGYVNTEAFF
TGCAGCGTCAGAAACGGGGGGTACGTGAACACTGAAGCTTTCTTT
>TRBD2|TRBJ2-5|-|TRBV19
CASSTRLAGETQYF
TGTGCCAGTAGTACCCGACTAGCCGGGGAGACCCAGTACTTC
>TRBD2|TRBJ2-3|-|TRBV5-1
CASSFLLLAGTDTQYF
TGCGCCAGCAGCTTTTTGCTACTAGCGGGCACAGATACGCAGTATTTT
>-|TRBJ2-2|-|TRBV3-1/TRBV3-2
CASSLTGELFF
TGTGCCAGCAGCCTAACCGGGGAGCTGTTTTTT
>-|TRBJ2-7|-|TRBV7-2
CASSSGGPYEQYF
TGTGCCAGCAGCTCCGGGGGACCCTACGAGCAGTACTTC
>TRBD2|TRBJ2-7|-|TRBV7-2
CASSLEGGGPYEQYF
TGTGCCAGCAGCTTAGAGGGCGGGGGGCCCTACGAGCAGTACTTC
>TRBD2|TRBJ2-3|few|TRBV7-8
CASSFRLTSGGQYF
TGTGCCAGCAGCTTCCGCCTGACTAGCGGGGGGCAGTATTTT
>-|TRBJ2-5|-|TRBV5-5
CASSLLVPETQYF
TGTGCCAGCAGCTTACTAGTCCCAGAGACCCAGTACTTC
>-|TRBJ2-2|-|TRBV25-1
CASSDVLNTGELFF
TGTGCCAGCAGTGACGTTTTAAACACCGGGGAGCTGTTTTTT
>-|TRBJ1-6|-|TRBV9
CASSVEGENSPLHF
TGTGCCAGCAGCGTAGAGGGGGAAAATTCACCCCTCCACTTT
>-|TRBJ2-7|-|TRBV6-6
CATSQGGYEQYF
TGTGCCACCTCCCAGGGGGGCTACGAGCAGTACTTC
>TRBD1|TRBJ1-2|-|TRBV6-1
CASSEGQGVGYTF
TGTGCCAGCAGTGAAGGACAGGGGGTAGGCTACACCTTC
>TRBD2|TRBJ2-1|-|TRBV5-1
CASIPASGGYNEQFF
TGCGCCAGCATTCCGGCTAGCGGGGGGTACAATGAGCAGTTCTTC
>TRBD2|TRBJ2-1|-|TRBV4-1
CASSHLAGGNEQFF
TGCGCCAGCAGCCACCTAGCGGGGGGGAATGAGCAGTTCTTC
>TRBD2|TRBJ2-7|-|TRBV7-2
CASSLVGSSGGAYEQYF
TGTGCCAGCAGCTTAGTTGGGTCCAGCGGGGGGGCTTACGAGCAGTACTTC
>-|TRBJ1-2|-|TRBV19
CASSRVPPGNGYTF
TGTGCCAGTTCCCGAGTCCCTCCAGGGAATGGCTACACCTTC
>-|TRBJ1-5|-|TRBV5-6
CASSLLGGAQQPQHF
TGTGCCAGCAGCTTGCTGGGGGGGGCGCAACAGCCCCAGCATTTT
>TRBD2|TRBJ2-5|-|TRBV10-3
CAISEFSGGETQYF
TGTGCCATCAGTGAGTTCAGCGGGGGAGAGACCCAGTACTTC
>-|TRBJ1-3|-|TRBV7-2
CASSLVQGNTIYF
TGTGCCAGCAGCTTAGTACAGGGAAACACCATATATTTT
>-|TRBJ2-7|-|TRBV30
CAWSEGGSYEQYF
TGTGCCTGGAGTGAGGGGGGGTCCTACGAGCAGTACTTC
>-|TRBJ2-7|-|TRBV7-8
CASSLGSGPSYEQYF
TGTGCCAGCAGCTTGGGAAGCGGTCCTTCCTACGAGCAGTACTTC
>-|TRBJ1-1|-|TRBV5-6
CASSLAGRVGEAFF
TGTGCCAGCAGCTTGGCCGGCAGGGTCGGTGAAGCTTTCTTT
>-|TRBJ2-4|few|TRBV5-1
CASSEQENHIQYF
TGCGCCAGCAGCGAACAGGAAAACCACATTCAGTACTTC
>TRBD1|TRBJ1-3|-|TRBV5-4
CASSQDRSSGNTIYF
TGTGCCAGCAGCCAGGACAGGAGCTCTGGAAACACCATATATTTT
>-|TRBJ2-3|-|TRBV29-1
CSVDFPQGTDTQYF
TGCAGCGTTGATTTCCCGCAGGGAACAGATACGCAGTATTTT
>-|TRBJ1-5|-|TRBV6-5
CASSPGGASGQPQHF
TGTGCCAGCAGCCCCGGCGGGGCTTCAGGCCAGCCCCAGCATTTT
>-|TRBJ2-1|-|TRBV21-1
CASRKRGANNEQFF
TGTGCCAGCAGGAAGCGGGGGGCAAACAATGAGCAGTTCTTC
>-|TRBJ1-1|-|TRBV7-6
CASSASWGGPNTEAFF
TGTGCCAGCAGCGCATCCTGGGGGGGACCGAACACTGAAGCTTTCTTT
>TRBD2|TRBJ2-5|-|TRBV27
CASSLFPGGLVQYF
TGTGCCAGCAGTTTATTTCCGGGGGGATTGGTCCAGTACTTC
>-|TRBJ2-1|-|TRBV6-5
CASSLGGRNEQFF
TGTGCCAGCAGCTTGGGGGGTCGGAATGAGCAGTTCTTC
>-|TRBJ2-3|-|TRBV18
CASSLSDTDTQYF
TGTGCCAGCTCCCTGAGCGACACAGATACGCAGTATTTT
>TRBD1|TRBJ2-7|-|TRBV29-1
CSVEQGDGRDEQYF
TGCAGCGTTGAACAGGGGGACGGGCGCGACGAGCAGTACTTC
>-|TRBJ2-3|-|TRBV2
CASSAGGSDTQYF
TGTGCCAGCAGTGCCGGAGGGTCAGATACGCAGTATTTT
>-|TRBJ1-6|-|TRBV6-6
CASHYRDSPLHF
TGTGCCAGCCACTACAGGGATTCACCCCTCCACTTT